The clone carrying this TCR beta chain was counted at least ten times. Its cognate antigen is unknown. Template switching created a universal primer site, and the cDNA included unique molecular identifiers. TCRdb reanalysed the 5' RACE reads using MiXCR and keeps one entry per CDR3 protein. The sample lists 750,000 to 950,000 distinct CDR3 sequences; about 12% were seen once. This sample was included in a study of identical twins. Study findings and constraints: Zero-insertion findings could be partly confounded by invariant cells (MAIT and iNKT cells). Clonotypes of the beta chain that were abundant in cord blood carried fewer insertions (memory repertoires showed none).

This CDR3 has 15 amino acids. Trimming removed 0 bases at V and 5 bases at J, with 10 bases between. The germline V gene encodes CDR1 ENHRY and CDR2 SYGVKD. In addition, the sample was reused for a study of yellow fever vaccine responses in identical twins. That source notes: Twin vaccine T cell responses reportedly seemed partly convergent, partly personalized.

The chain joins TRBV10-3 to TRBJ1-4, with D possibly TRBD1 on 5 matching bases. The receptor was isolated from a woman aged 18-29 years in good health. The sequenced material came from PBMCs. The chain's CDR3 is CAISESQGRNEKLFF. The CDR3 nucleotides are TGTGCCATCAGTGAGTCTCAGGGAAGGAATGAAAAACTGTTTTTT.